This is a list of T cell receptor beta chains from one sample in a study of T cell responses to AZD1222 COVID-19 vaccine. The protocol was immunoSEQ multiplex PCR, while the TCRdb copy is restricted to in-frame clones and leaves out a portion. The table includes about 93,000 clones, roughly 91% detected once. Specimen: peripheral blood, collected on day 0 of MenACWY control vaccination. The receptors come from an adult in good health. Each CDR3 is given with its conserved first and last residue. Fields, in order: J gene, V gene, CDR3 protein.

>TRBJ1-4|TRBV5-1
CASRDRAVGEKLFF
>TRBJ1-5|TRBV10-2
CASSESKGIGGNQPQHF
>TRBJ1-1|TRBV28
CASSIMNTEAFF
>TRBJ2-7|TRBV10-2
CASGPTENEQYF
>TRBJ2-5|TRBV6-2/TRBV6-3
CASSFAGGQETQYF
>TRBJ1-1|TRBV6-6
CASSERQGGEAFF
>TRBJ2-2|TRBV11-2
CASSLTTASTGELFF
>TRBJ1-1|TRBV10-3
CAISVGTGLNTEAFF
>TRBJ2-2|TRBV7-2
CASSLVANTGELFF
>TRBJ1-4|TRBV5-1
CASSQFGTANEKLFF
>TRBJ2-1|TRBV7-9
CASSSPSRTADNEQFF
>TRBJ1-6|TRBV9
CASSVEDRGHSPLHF
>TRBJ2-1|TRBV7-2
CASSSGDPFREQFF
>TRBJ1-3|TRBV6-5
CASSSPRGGPGNTIYF
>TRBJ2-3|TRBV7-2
CASSLRRGGSTDTQYF
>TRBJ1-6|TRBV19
CACSQGTGGNSPLHF